This TCR beta chain was retrieved from a study of T cells in Graves' hyperthyroidism and ophthalmopathy. Whole-study results and caveats: Researchers found most expanded thyroid clonotypes above 0.001 in blood as well.

This clonotype was observed at least ten times. The antigen remains undetermined. Criteria for exclusion of patients were uncontrolled infection, other autoimmune disease, pregnancy or lactation. Clinical symptoms, serum thyroxine and TRAb, thyroid ultrasound and orbital computed tomography were used for the diagnoses. Amplified regions were TCR beta CDR3 sequences from RNA transcripts. HTBI primers were employed in a first-round RT-PCR of the TCR CDR3. TCRdb re-called the multiplex PCR reads through MiXCR, storing one row per CDR3 protein. The profile shows more than 500,000 distinct CDR3 sequences, approximately 48% of them singletons. V lost 4 bases and J lost 7, with 23 bases in between. Germline CDR1 and CDR2: SGHTA and FQGNSA. CDR3 size: 17 residues.

This TCR came from an adult woman with Graves' disease, either hyperthyroidism or ophthalmopathy (not recorded which). The sequenced sample consisted of peripheral blood or thyroid tissue (not recorded which). The J gene is TRBJ1-5, the V gene TRBV7-2; D is possibly TRBD1 (5 bases). CDR3 protein: CASSSGGGQGRTQPQHF. The DNA for the CDR3 is TGTGCCAGCAGCTCCGGGGGTGGGCAGGGACGAACACAGCCCCAGCATTTT.